These 10 T cell receptor beta chains came from one sample sequenced in a study of CD8 T cells in ankylosing spondylitis. MiXCR was run by TCRdb on the 5' RACE reads, yielding one entry per CDR3 protein. Of 200,000 to 250,000 distinct CDR3 sequences detected, roughly 24% appear once; the ten largest clones hold 5% to 7.5%. Material for sequencing was blood, either unsorted or a sorted T cell fraction (not recorded which). The receptors were sampled from a male donor with ankylosing spondylitis or in good health (not recorded which).

The chain employs TRBV4-1 and TRBJ2-5; 8 bases match TRBD2. CDR1 and CDR2 from the germline V gene are MGHRA and YSYEKL. V gave up 5 bases and J gave up 5 bases; unmatched junction bases: 10. The CDR3 runs 15 residues. CDR3 loop: CASSTTSSGGETQYF. CDR3 coding DNA: TGCGCCAGCAGCACAACCTCCAGCGGGGGTGAGACCCAGTACTTC.

There are many counts of this clonotype. CDR3 bases: TGTGCCAGCAGCCCAGGGGGCCTGGGGGAAAAACTGTTTTTT. Its translation is CASSPGGLGEKLFF. The rearrangement uses TRBV12-3 or TRBV12-4 and TRBJ1-4, with 8 bases matching TRBD1. The CDR3 runs to 14 residues. With V trimmed by 6 bases and J by 8 bases, 8 bases remained unmatched.

The chain couples TRBV20-1 to TRBJ2-3; D not resolved. V was clipped by 3 bases and J by 3 bases, with 19 bases between them. Germline CDR1 is DFQATT and CDR2 is SNEGSKA (reference sequence). This CDR3 has 16 amino acids. The CDR3 here is CSASGALATNTDTQYF. As DNA, the CDR3 is TGCAGTGCTAGTGGCGCACTCGCGACCAATACAGATACGCAGTATTTT.

In this sample, this clonotype turned up once. Since a much larger clone is just one base distant, this may be a read error. This sequence joins TRBV27 and TRBJ2-3, with TRBD1 matching over 7 bases. The CDR3 consists of 15 residues. CDR1 is MNHEY and CDR2 is SMNVEV in the germline V gene (reference sequence). CDR3 sequence: CASSPAGTDTGTQYF. DNA of the CDR3: TGTGCCAGCAGTCCAGCCGGGACAGACACAGGTACGCAGTATTTT.

This clonotype was recorded many times. CDR3 sequence: CSVEVGTGLAGVGIKQYF. In nucleotides, the CDR3 is TGCAGCGTTGAAGTAGGGACAGGCCTAGCGGGAGTTGGTATCAAGCAGTACTTC. V usage is TRBV29-1 and J usage is TRBJ2-7, with 10 bases lining up with TRBD2. The CDR3 runs to 18 residues. V trimming: 1 base; J trimming: 8 bases; junction bases outside the gene matches: 20. Germline V gene data show CDR1 as SQVTM and CDR2 as ANQGSEA.

This clonotype has at least ten counts. V usage is TRBV20-1 and J usage is TRBJ2-3; D ambiguous. The V gene lost 6 bases and the J gene lost 2 bases, with 18 bases spanning the gap. Germline-derived CDR1 and CDR2 are DFQATT and SNEGSKA (reference sequence). The CDR3 runs to 15 residues. Here the CDR3 reads CSALRDFENTDTQYF. For the CDR3, the DNA is TGCAGTGCCCTTCGTGACTTTGAGAACACAGATACGCAGTATTTT.

The chain couples TRBV20-1 to TRBJ2-7; 7 nucleotides agree with TRBD2. The V gene end was trimmed by 3 bases and the J gene end by 3 bases; junction bases not matched to a gene: 5. CDR3 length equals 13 residues. Germline CDR1 is DFQATT and CDR2 is SNEGSKA (reference sequence). CDR3 DNA sequence: TGCAGTGCTAGTGGCGGGAGTAGCTACGAGCAGTACTTC. The encoded protein is CSASGGSSYEQYF.

As concerns this clonotype: A much more abundant neighbour one base away suggests this may be a read error. Lacking the conserved final phenylalanine or tryptophan, this CDR3 likely reflects a read error. The rearrangement links TRBV4-1 to TRBJ2-3; TRBD2 aligns across 8 bases. The germline V gene has CDR1 MGHRA and CDR2 YSYEKL. The V gene end was trimmed by 1 base and the J gene end by 3 bases; junction bases not matched to a gene: 9. The CDR3 has 17 residues. The CDR3 region has the DNA TGCGCCAGCAGCCAAGTAGGTCTGTCTAGCGGGACAGATACGCAGTATTCT. Its translation: CASSQVGLSSGTDTQYS.

This clonotype turned up a few times. This chain connects TRBV29-1 to TRBJ1-1; 8 bases are a match to TRBD1. The CDR3 is 14 amino acids. Germline V gene lookup returns CDR1 SQVTM and CDR2 ANQGSEA. Losses at the gene ends were 7 bases for V and 0 bases for J; bases not matched to a gene: 7. In DNA form, the CDR3 reads TGCAGCGCCCGCGCAGGGGGCATGAACACTGAAGCTTTCTTT. The encoded protein is CSARAGGMNTEAFF.

The table lists this clonotype with a few counts. The V gene is TRBV20-1, the J gene TRBJ2-2; D call uncertain. This CDR3 has 13 amino acids. V lost 3 bases, J lost 1 base, and 6 bases lay in between. CDR1 DFQATT and CDR2 SNEGSKA come from the germline V gene (reference sequence). The CDR3 region has the DNA TGCAGTGCTAGTCCCCTGAACACCGGGGAGCTGTTTTTT. It is translated as CSASPLNTGELFF.